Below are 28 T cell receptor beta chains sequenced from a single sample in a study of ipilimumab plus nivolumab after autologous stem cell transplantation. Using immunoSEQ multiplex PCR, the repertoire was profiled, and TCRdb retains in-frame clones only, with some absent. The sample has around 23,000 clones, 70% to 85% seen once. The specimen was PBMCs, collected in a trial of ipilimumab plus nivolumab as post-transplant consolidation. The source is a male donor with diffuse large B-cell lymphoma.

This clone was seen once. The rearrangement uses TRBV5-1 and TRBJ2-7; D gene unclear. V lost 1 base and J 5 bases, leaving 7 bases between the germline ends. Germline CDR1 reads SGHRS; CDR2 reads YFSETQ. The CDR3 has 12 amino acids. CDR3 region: CASSLIEDEQYF. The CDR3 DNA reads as TGCGCCAGCAGCTTGATAGAGGACGAGCAGTACTTC.

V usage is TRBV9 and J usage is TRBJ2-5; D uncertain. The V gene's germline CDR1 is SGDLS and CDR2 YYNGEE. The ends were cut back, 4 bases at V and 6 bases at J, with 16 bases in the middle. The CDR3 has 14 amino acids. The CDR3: CASSPFGQDQTQYF. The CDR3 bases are TGTGCCAGCAGCCCGTTCGGGCAGGACCAGACCCAGTACTTC. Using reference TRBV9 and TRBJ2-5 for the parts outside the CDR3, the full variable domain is DSGVTQTPKHLITATGQRVTLRCSPRSGDLSVYWYQQSLDQGLQFLIQYYNGEERAKGNILERFSAQQFPDLHSELNLSSLELGDSALYFCASSPFGQDQTQYFGPGTRLLVL.

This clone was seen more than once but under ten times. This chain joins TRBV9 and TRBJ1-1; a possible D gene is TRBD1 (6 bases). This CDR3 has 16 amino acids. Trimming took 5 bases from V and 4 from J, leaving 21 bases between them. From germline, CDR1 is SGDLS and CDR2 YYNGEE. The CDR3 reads CASSATGSRGSTEAFF. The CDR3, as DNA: TGTGCCAGCAGTGCTACAGGGTCCCGTGGGAGCACTGAAGCTTTCTTT.

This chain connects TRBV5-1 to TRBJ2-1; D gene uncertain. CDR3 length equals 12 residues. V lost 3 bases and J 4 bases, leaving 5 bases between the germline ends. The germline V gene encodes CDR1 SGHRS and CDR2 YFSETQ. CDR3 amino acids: CASSWGYNEQFF. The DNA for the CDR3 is TGCGCCAGCAGCTGGGGATACAATGAGCAGTTCTTC.

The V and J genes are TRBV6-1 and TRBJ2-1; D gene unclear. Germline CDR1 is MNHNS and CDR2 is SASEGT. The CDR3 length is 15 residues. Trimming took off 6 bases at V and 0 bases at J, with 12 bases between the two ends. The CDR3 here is CASRDDFFSYNEQFF. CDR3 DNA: TGTGCCAGCAGGGATGACTTCTTCTCCTACAATGAGCAGTTCTTC.

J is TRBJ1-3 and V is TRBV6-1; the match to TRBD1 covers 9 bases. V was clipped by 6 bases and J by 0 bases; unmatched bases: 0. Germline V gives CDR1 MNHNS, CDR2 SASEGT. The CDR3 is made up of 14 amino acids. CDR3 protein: CASRTGGSGNTIYF. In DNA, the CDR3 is TGTGCCAGCAGGACAGGGGGCTCTGGAAACACCATATATTTT.

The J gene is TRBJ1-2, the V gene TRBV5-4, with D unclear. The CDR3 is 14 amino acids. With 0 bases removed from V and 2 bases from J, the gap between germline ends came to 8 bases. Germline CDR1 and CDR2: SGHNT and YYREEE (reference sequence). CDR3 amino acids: CASSLGGENYGYTF. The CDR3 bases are TGTGCCAGCAGCTTGGGGGGAGAGAACTATGGCTACACCTTC.

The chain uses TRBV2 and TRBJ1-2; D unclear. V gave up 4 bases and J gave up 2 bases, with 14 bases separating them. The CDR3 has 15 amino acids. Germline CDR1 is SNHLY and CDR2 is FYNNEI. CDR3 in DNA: TGTGCCAGCAGTGTCGGCGGTTCCGAAAACTATGGCTACACCTTC. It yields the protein CASSVGGSENYGYTF. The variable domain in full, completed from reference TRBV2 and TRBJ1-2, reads EPEVTQTPSHQVTQMGQEVILRCVPISNHLYFYWYRQILGQKVEFLVSFYNNEISEKSEIFDDQFSVERPDGSNFTLKIRSTKLEDSAMYFCASSVGGSENYGYTFGSGTRLTVV.

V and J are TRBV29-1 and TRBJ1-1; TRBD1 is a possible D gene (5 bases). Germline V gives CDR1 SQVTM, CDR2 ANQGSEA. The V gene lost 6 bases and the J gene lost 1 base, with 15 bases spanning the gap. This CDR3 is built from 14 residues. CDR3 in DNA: TGCAGCGTCGGCGGTGGGGGGTCGAACACTGAAGCTTTCTTT. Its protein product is CSVGGGGSNTEAFF.

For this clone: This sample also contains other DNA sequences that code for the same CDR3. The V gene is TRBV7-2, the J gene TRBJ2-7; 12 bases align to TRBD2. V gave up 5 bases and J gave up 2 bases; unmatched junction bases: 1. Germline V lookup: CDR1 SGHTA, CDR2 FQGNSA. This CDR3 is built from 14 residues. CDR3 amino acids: CASSRLAGAYEQYF. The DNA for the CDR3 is TGTGCCAGCAGCCGACTAGCGGGAGCCTACGAGCAGTACTTC.

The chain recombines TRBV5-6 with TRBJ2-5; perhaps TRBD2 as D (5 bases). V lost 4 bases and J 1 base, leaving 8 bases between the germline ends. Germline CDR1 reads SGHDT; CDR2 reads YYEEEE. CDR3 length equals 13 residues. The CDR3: CASSSGFQETQYF. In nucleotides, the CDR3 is TGTGCCAGCAGCAGCGGTTTCCAAGAGACCCAGTACTTC.

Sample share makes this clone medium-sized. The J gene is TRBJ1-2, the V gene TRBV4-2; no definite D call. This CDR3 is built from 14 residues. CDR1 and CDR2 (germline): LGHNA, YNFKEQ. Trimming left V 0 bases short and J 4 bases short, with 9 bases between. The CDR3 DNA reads TGTGCCAGCAGCCAAGAGAGAGGCATCTATGGCTACACCTTC. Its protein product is CASSQERGIYGYTF.

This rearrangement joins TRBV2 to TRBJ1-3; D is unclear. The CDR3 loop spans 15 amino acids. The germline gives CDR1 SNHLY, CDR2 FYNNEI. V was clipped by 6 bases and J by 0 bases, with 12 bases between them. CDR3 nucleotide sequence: TGTGCCAGCAGCTATGCCAGGCCCTCTGGAAACACCATATATTTT. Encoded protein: CASSYARPSGNTIYF.

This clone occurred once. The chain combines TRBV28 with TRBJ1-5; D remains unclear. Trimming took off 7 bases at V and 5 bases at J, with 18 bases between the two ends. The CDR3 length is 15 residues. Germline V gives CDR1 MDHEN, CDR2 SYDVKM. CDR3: CASTLGSVGDQPQHF. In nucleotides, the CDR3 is TGTGCCAGCACCCTGGGAAGTGTTGGCGATCAGCCCCAGCATTTT.

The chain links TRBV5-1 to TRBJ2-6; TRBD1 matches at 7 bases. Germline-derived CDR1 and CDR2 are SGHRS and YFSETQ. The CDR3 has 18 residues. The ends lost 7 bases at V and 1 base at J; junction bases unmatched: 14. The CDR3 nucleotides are TGCGCCAGCTCCAATATACAGGGGTTGGGGTCTGGGGCCAACGTCCTGACTTTC. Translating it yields CASSNIQGLGSGANVLTF.

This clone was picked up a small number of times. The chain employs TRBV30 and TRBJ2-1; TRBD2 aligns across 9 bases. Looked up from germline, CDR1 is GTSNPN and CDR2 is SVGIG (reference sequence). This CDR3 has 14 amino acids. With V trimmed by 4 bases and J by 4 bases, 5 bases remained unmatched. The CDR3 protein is CAWNPSGNYNEQFF. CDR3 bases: TGTGCCTGGAACCCTAGCGGGAATTACAATGAGCAGTTCTTC. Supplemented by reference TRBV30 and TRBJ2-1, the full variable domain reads SQTIHQWPATLVQPVGSPLSLECTVEGTSNPNLYWYRQAAGRGLQLLFYSVGIGQISSEVPQNLSASRPQDRQFILSSKKLLLSDSGFYLCAWNPSGNYNEQFFGPGTRLTVL.

The CDR3 region has the DNA TGTGCCAGCAACATAAAACACCCCGGGACTAGTGGATCCGGGGAGCTGTTTTTT. Its translation is CASNIKHPGTSGSGELFF. V is TRBV21-1 and J is TRBJ2-2; TRBD2, the table's D call, was not compared with the DNA. TRBV21-1 is deemed a pseudogene. CDR3 length: 18 amino acids.

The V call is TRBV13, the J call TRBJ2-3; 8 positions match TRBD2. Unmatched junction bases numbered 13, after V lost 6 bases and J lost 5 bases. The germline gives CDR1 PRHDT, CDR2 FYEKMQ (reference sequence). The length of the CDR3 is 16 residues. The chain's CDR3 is CASSTSSTSAVDTQYF. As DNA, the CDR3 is TGTGCCAGCAGTACCAGTTCGACTAGCGCTGTAGATACGCAGTATTTT.

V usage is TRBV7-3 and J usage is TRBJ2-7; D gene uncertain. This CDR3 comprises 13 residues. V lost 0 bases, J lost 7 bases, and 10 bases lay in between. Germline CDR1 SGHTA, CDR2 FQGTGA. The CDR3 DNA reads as TGTGCCAGCAGCTTAACATCCGATCGGGAGCAGTACTTC. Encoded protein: CASSLTSDREQYF.

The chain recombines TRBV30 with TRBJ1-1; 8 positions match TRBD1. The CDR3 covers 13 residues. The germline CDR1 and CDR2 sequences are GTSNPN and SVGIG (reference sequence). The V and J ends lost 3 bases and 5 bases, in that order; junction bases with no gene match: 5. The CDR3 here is CAWSMDRETEAFF. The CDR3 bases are TGTGCCTGGAGCATGGACAGGGAAACTGAAGCTTTCTTT.

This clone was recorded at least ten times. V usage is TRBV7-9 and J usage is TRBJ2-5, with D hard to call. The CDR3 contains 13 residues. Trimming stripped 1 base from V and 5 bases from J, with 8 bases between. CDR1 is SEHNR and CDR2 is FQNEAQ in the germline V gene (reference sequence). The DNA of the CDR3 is TGTGCCAGCAGCTTAGAGGTTGGGGAGACCCAGTACTTC. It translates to CASSLEVGETQYF.

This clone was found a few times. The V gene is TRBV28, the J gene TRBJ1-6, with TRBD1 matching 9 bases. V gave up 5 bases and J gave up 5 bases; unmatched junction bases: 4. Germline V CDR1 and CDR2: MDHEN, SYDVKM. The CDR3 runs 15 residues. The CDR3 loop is CASSPRDRDNSPLHF. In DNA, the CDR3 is TGTGCCAGCAGTCCCCGGGACAGGGATAATTCACCCCTCCACTTT.

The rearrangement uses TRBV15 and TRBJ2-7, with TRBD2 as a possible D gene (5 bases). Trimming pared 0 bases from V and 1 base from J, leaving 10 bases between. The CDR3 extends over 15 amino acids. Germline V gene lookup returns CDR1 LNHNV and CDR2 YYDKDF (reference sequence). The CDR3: CATSRDGSKSYEQYF. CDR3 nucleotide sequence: TGTGCCACCAGCAGAGATGGGAGCAAGTCCTACGAGCAGTACTTC.

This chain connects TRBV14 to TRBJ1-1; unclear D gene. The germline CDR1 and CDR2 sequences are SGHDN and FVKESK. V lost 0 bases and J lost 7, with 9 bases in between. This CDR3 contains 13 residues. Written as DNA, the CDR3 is TGTGCCAGCAGCCAAGATCTCAAGGGTGAAGCTTTCTTT. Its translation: CASSQDLKGEAFF.

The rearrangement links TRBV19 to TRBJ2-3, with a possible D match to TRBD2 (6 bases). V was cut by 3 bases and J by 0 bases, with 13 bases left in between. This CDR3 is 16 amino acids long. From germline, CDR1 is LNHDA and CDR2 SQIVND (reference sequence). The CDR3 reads CASSMRDFTSTDTQYF. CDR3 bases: TGTGCCAGTAGTATGCGGGACTTTACTAGCACAGATACGCAGTATTTT.

CDR3 nucleotides: TGTGCCAGCAGCCGGGGCAGGGCGAACACCGGGGAGCTGTTTTTT. It codes for CASSRGRANTGELFF. The genes are TRBV5-5 and TRBJ2-2, with D possibly called TRBD1 or TRBD2 (5 bases each). Looked up from germline, CDR1 is SGHKS and CDR2 is YYEKEE (reference sequence). This CDR3 contains 15 residues. V shed 4 bases and J shed 0 bases, with 10 bases lying between them. Together with reference TRBV5-5 and TRBJ2-2, the CDR3 gives the full variable domain: DAGVTQSPTHLIKTRGQQVTLRCSPISGHKSVSWYQQVLGQGPQFIFQYYEKEERGRGNFPDRFSARQFPNYSSELNVNALLLGDSALYLCASSRGRANTGELFFGEGSRLTVL.

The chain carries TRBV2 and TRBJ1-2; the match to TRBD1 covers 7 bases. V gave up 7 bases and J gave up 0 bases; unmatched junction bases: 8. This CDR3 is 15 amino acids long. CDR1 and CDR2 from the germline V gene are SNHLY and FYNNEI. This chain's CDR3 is CASIFDRASNYGYTF. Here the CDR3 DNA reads TGTGCCAGCATCTTCGACAGGGCCTCTAACTATGGCTACACCTTC.

The CDR3 reads CASSSIQGNQPQHF. The CDR3 DNA reads TGTGCCAGCAGCTCCATCCAGGGAAATCAGCCCCAGCATTTT. The gene calls are TRBV7-9 and TRBJ1-5, with D perhaps TRBD1 (5 bases). V was cut by 4 bases and J by 4 bases, with 11 bases left in between. The germline CDR1 and CDR2 sequences are SEHNR and FQNEAQ (reference sequence). The CDR3 consists of 14 residues.